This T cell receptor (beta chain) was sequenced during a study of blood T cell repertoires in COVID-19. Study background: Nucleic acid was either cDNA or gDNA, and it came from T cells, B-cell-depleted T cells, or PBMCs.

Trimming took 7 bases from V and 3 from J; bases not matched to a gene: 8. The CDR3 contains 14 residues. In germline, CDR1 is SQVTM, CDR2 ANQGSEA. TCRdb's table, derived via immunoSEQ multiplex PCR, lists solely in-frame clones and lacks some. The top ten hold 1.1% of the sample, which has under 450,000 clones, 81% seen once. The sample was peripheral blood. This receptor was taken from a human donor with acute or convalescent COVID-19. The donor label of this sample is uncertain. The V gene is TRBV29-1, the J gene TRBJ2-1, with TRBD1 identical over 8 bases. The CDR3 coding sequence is TGCAGCGCCTCAGGGGGCGCGCGCTACAATGAGCAGTTCTTC. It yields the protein CSASGGARYNEQFF.